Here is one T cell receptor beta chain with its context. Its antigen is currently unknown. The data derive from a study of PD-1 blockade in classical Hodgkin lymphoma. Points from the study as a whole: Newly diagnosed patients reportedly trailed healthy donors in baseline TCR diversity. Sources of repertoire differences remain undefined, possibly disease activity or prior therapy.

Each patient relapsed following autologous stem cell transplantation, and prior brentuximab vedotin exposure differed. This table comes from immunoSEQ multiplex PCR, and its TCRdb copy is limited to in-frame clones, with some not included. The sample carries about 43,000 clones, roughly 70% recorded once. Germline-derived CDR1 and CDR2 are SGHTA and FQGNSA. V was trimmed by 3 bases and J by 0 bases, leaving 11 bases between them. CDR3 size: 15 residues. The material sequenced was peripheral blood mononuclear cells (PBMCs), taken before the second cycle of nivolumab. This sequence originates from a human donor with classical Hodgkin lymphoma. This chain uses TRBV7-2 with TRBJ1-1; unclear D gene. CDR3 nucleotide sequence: TGTGCCAGCAGCTTCCGTCCGGCCCTGAACACTGAAGCTTTCTTT. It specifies CASSFRPALNTEAFF.